The next 27 T cell receptor beta chains were all read from a single sample in a study of T cell responses to AZD1222 COVID-19 vaccine. Repertoires were generated with immunoSEQ multiplex PCR, while TCRdb's copy carries only in-frame clones and drops some. The sample has under 150,000 clones; 70% to 90% are singletons. Source: peripheral blood, taken on day 0 of AZD1222 vaccination. These receptors were taken from an adult in good health.

The gene calls are TRBV5-5 and TRBJ1-6; D gene unclear. From germline, CDR1 is SGHKS and CDR2 YYEKEE (reference sequence). V lost 4 bases, J lost 5 bases, and 13 bases lay in between. This CDR3 spans 15 amino acids. The CDR3 region is CASSLGVGNNSPLHF. The CDR3 region has the DNA TGTGCCAGCAGCCTTGGGGTAGGGAATAATTCACCCCTCCACTTT.

The chain combines TRBV9 with TRBJ2-3; 9 bases align to TRBD2. The length of the CDR3 is 16 residues. Trimming took 3 bases from V and 3 from J; bases not matched to a gene: 8. CDR1 SGDLS and CDR2 YYNGEE come from the germline V gene. CDR3 protein: CASSGPLAGRTDTQYF. As DNA, the CDR3 is TGTGCCAGCAGCGGCCCTCTAGCGGGGAGAACAGATACGCAGTATTTT.

The chain is built from TRBV9 and TRBJ1-4; 8 nucleotides match TRBD1. CDR3 length: 14 amino acids. Germline-derived CDR1 and CDR2 are SGDLS and YYNGEE. After removal of 4 bases from V and 3 bases from J, the junction contained 2 bases not matched to a gene. CDR3 residues: CASSQQGANEKLFF. Here the CDR3 DNA reads TGTGCCAGCAGCCAACAGGGGGCTAATGAAAAACTGTTTTTT.

Details on this clone: Within the sample, other DNA sequences also encode this same CDR3. This CDR3 is CASSQTSGDNEQFF. The CDR3 coding sequence is TGTGCCAGCAGCCAAACCTCGGGGGACAATGAGCAGTTCTTC. The rearrangement uses TRBV14 and TRBJ2-1, with D possibly matching TRBD2 (6 bases). The CDR3 has 14 amino acids. V lost 2 bases, J lost 5 bases, and 10 bases lay in between. Looked up from germline, CDR1 is SGHDN and CDR2 is FVKESK.

This clone is medium-sized. The chain has TRBV6-5 and TRBJ1-6, with 7 bases fitting TRBD1. The trim removed 6 bases at V and 10 bases at J, leaving 6 bases unmatched. Germline V lookup: CDR1 MNHEY, CDR2 SVGAGI. This CDR3 has 13 residues. The CDR3 region has the DNA TGTGCCAGCAGGACAGGGATGGGCTCACCCCTCCACTTT. Its protein product is CASRTGMGSPLHF.

The rearrangement links TRBV5-1 to TRBJ1-1, with 10 bases aligning to TRBD1. Germline-derived CDR1 and CDR2 are SGHRS and YFSETQ. CDR3 length: 15 residues. With 4 bases clipped from V and 5 bases from J, the junction kept 8 bases outside the gene matches. The CDR3 here is CASSPPTGGWTEAFF. CDR3 bases: TGCGCCAGCAGCCCGCCGACAGGGGGCTGGACTGAAGCTTTCTTT.

V is TRBV19 and J is TRBJ1-1, with D perhaps matching TRBD1 (5 bases). From germline, CDR1 is LNHDA and CDR2 SQIVND (reference sequence). V lost 5 bases, J lost 13 bases, and 14 bases lay in between. The CDR3 totals 11 residues. The CDR3 here is CASSPGQGDFF. In nucleotides, the CDR3 is TGTGCCAGTAGTCCGGGCCAGGGCGATTTCTTT.

This chain uses TRBV7-2 with TRBJ2-3; weak D call: TRBD1 (7 bases). Germline lookup yields CDR1 SGHTA and CDR2 FQGNSA. This CDR3 is built from 16 residues. The V gene lost 2 bases and the J gene lost 1 base, with 13 bases spanning the gap. The CDR3 bases are TGTGCCAGCAGCTTACCAGGGGGGCGAGGCACAGATACGCAGTATTTT. This translates into CASSLPGGRGTDTQYF. The full variable domain, with the rest looked up from reference TRBV7-2 and TRBJ2-3, is GAGVSQSPSNKVTEKGKDVELRCDPISGHTALYWYRQSLGQGLEFLIYFQGNSAPDKSGLPSDRFSAERTGGSVSTLTIQRTQQEDSAVYLCASSLPGGRGTDTQYFGPGTRLTVL.

This sequence joins TRBV5-5 and TRBJ2-7; tentatively, D is TRBD1 or TRBD2 (5 bases each). The CDR3 sequence is 15 residues long. Germline lookup yields CDR1 SGHKS and CDR2 YYEKEE (reference sequence). Trimming left V 0 bases short and J 2 bases short, with 12 bases between. CDR3 residues: CASSLVVGRTYEQYF. CDR3 DNA sequence: TGTGCCAGCAGCTTGGTGGTGGGACGGACCTACGAGCAGTACTTC.

This sequence joins TRBV11-3 and TRBJ2-1; 12 nucleotides agree with TRBD2. Germline loops: CDR1 SGHNT, CDR2 YENEEA. The CDR3 contains 17 residues. The V and J ends lost 5 bases and 2 bases, in that order; junction bases with no gene match: 7. CDR3 sequence reads: CASSPGTSGPAYNEQFF. The CDR3 bases are TGTGCCAGCAGCCCTGGGACTAGCGGGCCGGCCTACAATGAGCAGTTCTTC.

Only a few counts were recorded for this clone. The rearrangement uses TRBV13 and TRBJ1-4; weak D call: TRBD1 (6 bases). The CDR3 is 14 amino acids. Trimming cost V 5 bases and J 8 bases, with 15 bases left between them. Germline CDR1 is PRHDT and CDR2 is FYEKMQ (reference sequence). The CDR3 nucleotides are TGTGCCAGCAGCAACGGACAGTGGCGGGAAAAACTGTTTTTT. Translating gives CASSNGQWREKLFF.

This chain links TRBV7-9 with TRBJ1-2; D call uncertain. V was cut by 6 bases and J by 1 base, with 12 bases left in between. CDR3 size: 14 residues. Germline V CDR1 and CDR2: SEHNR, FQNEAQ (reference sequence). Written as DNA, the CDR3 is TGTGCCAGCAGTCCTCCCGGTGGTAACTATGGCTACACCTTC. Its translation is CASSPPGGNYGYTF. Full variable domain (rest looked up from reference TRBV7-9 and TRBJ1-2): DTGVSQNPRHKITKRGQNVTFRCDPISEHNRLYWYRQTLGQGPEFLTYFQNEAQLEKSRLLSDRFSAERPKGSFSTLEIQRTEQGDSAMYLCASSPPGGNYGYTFGSGTRLTVV.

This rearrangement joins TRBV18 to TRBJ2-5; D is tentatively TRBD1 or TRBD2 (5 bases each). V was shortened by 1 base and J by 5 bases, with 8 bases between the two germline ends. Germline lookup yields CDR1 KGHSH and CDR2 LQKENI. The CDR3 runs to 13 residues. The DNA of the CDR3 is TGTGCCAGCTCACCACTGGGGGTCGAGACCCAGTACTTC. This gives the protein CASSPLGVETQYF.

This clone has more than one count but fewer than ten. The chain carries TRBV27 and TRBJ1-5; TRBD1 agrees at 8 bases. Germline V gene lookup returns CDR1 MNHEY and CDR2 SMNVEV (reference sequence). The J segment lost 6 bases and the V segment lost 7 bases, leaving 8 bases of the junction unmatched. The CDR3 sequence is 14 residues long. The CDR3 loop reads CASMVQGGFQPQHF. The CDR3 coding sequence is TGTGCCAGCATGGTACAGGGGGGTTTTCAGCCCCAGCATTTT.

On this clone itself: Other DNA sequences of this sample code for an identical CDR3. J is TRBJ1-2 and V is TRBV5-4, with 9 bases aligning to TRBD1. The CDR3 has 14 residues. The J segment lost 4 bases and the V segment lost 2 bases, leaving 3 bases of the junction unmatched. CDR1 SGHNT and CDR2 YYREEE come from the germline V gene (reference sequence). CDR3 residues: CASSLQGAGYGYTF. The CDR3, as DNA: TGTGCCAGCAGCTTACAGGGGGCGGGCTATGGCTACACCTTC.

V and J are TRBV19 and TRBJ1-5; 9 positions match TRBD1. The CDR3 consists of 15 residues. V trimming: 7 bases; J trimming: 5 bases; junction bases outside the gene matches: 9. The germline V gene has CDR1 LNHDA and CDR2 SQIVND (reference sequence). The CDR3: CASTQGQGFDQPQHF. The CDR3 DNA follows: TGTGCCAGTACCCAGGGACAGGGATTCGATCAGCCCCAGCATTTT. The variable domain in full, completed from reference TRBV19 and TRBJ1-5, reads DGGITQSPKYLFRKEGQNVTLSCEQNLNHDAMYWYRQDPGQGLRLIYYSQIVNDFQKGDIAEGYSVSREKKESFPLTVTSAQKNPTAFYLCASTQGQGFDQPQHFGDGTRLSIL.

The gene calls are TRBV5-4 and TRBJ2-5; 7 bases match TRBD2. This CDR3 is built from 14 residues. The J segment lost 2 bases and the V segment lost 2 bases, leaving 3 bases of the junction unmatched. Germline loops: CDR1 SGHNT, CDR2 YYREEE (reference sequence). The DNA of the CDR3 is TGTGCCAGCAGCTTCAGCGGGGAGCAAGAGACCCAGTACTTC. Its translation is CASSFSGEQETQYF.

V gene TRBV11-2 combines with J gene TRBJ1-2; D is unclear. V was clipped by 0 bases and J by 2 bases, with 7 bases between them. The CDR3 spans 14 residues. Germline CDR1 reads SGHAT; CDR2 reads FQNNGV. CDR3 residues: CASSLERKNYGYTF. CDR3 coding DNA: TGTGCCAGCAGCTTAGAACGCAAGAACTATGGCTACACCTTC.

The V call is TRBV18, the J call TRBJ1-2; D is possibly TRBD1 (5 bases). This CDR3 contains 15 residues. With 1 base removed from V and 1 base from J, the gap between germline ends came to 10 bases. The V gene's germline CDR1 is KGHSH and CDR2 LQKENI. In nucleotides, the CDR3 is TGTGCCAGCTCACCACTCGGGGCAGTTAACTATGGCTACACCTTC. It specifies CASSPLGAVNYGYTF.

CDR3 nucleotides: TGCGCCAGCAGCTCAGCATGGCCTCCGGGGGGGCCTCCCAATGAGCAGTTCTTC. Its translation: CASSSAWPPGGPPNEQFF. The chain employs TRBV5-1 and TRBJ2-1; TRBD2 matches 8 bases. Per germline, CDR1 SGHRS and CDR2 YFSETQ. The junction had 17 bases not matched to a gene; V was cut back by 3 bases and J by 6 bases. CDR3 length equals 18 residues.

This CDR3 reads CASMGGAGTEAFF. CDR3 nucleotide sequence: TGTGCCAGTATGGGGGGGGCGGGCACTGAAGCTTTCTTT. The V gene is TRBV19, the J gene TRBJ1-1, with TRBD1 as a possible D gene (6 bases). This CDR3 has 13 residues. Germline V lookup: CDR1 LNHDA, CDR2 SQIVND (reference sequence). The ends were cut back, 7 bases at V and 4 bases at J, with 13 bases in the middle.

This chain uses TRBV11-2 with TRBJ2-7; perhaps TRBD2 as D (6 bases). CDR1 is SGHAT and CDR2 is FQNNGV in the germline V gene. The CDR3 length is 15 residues. Trimming left V 7 bases short and J 4 bases short, with 20 bases between. CDR3 amino acids: CASNPEGLSNYEQYF. The CDR3 DNA follows: TGTGCCAGCAACCCCGAGGGACTTTCGAATTACGAGCAGTACTTC.

The rearrangement joins TRBV2 to TRBJ1-1; tentatively, D is TRBD1 (5 bases). Trimming cost V 7 bases and J 4 bases, with 19 bases left between them. From germline, CDR1 is SNHLY and CDR2 FYNNEI. This CDR3 region has 15 residues. In nucleotides, the CDR3 is TGTGCCAGCAACCCGAACAGTCGGGGGGGCACTGAAGCTTTCTTT. Protein product: CASNPNSRGGTEAFF.

Comment on this clone: One end of the junction is discordant with germline, which a read error may explain. The rearrangement joins TRBV7-7 to TRBJ2-1; D might be TRBD1 (5 bases). The V gene's germline CDR1 is SSHAT and CDR2 FNYEAQ (reference sequence). The CDR3 runs 18 residues. The CDR3 coding sequence is TGTGCTAGCAGCGAATCTATCCCAGGGTACCCATCGACCAATGAGCAGTTCTTC. It is translated as CASSESIPGYPSTNEQFF.

The rearrangement joins TRBV7-9 to TRBJ1-1; 7 nucleotides line up with TRBD1. The CDR3 runs 15 residues. CDR1 is SEHNR and CDR2 is FQNEAQ in the germline V gene (reference sequence). The V gene end was trimmed by 4 bases and the J gene end by 1 base; junction bases not matched to a gene: 6. CDR3 loop: CASSSAGTENTEAFF. CDR3 nucleotide sequence: TGTGCCAGCAGCTCGGCCGGGACAGAGAACACTGAAGCTTTCTTT.

The rearrangement uses TRBV6-5 and TRBJ1-4; D gene uncertain. The length of the CDR3 is 15 residues. Between the trimmed V and J ends, which lost 5 bases and 2 bases, there was a span of 12 bases. Looked up from germline, CDR1 is MNHEY and CDR2 is SVGAGI. In DNA, the CDR3 is TGTGCCAGCAGTAAGAGGACGGCTACTAATGAAAAACTGTTTTTT. Its protein product is CASSKRTATNEKLFF.

V is TRBV12-5 and J is TRBJ1-1; 10 bases line up with TRBD1. CDR1 and CDR2 (germline): LGHNT, FRNRAP. This CDR3 comprises 14 residues. V was pared by 4 bases and J by 5 bases, with 4 bases of the junction left unmatched. CDR3 sequence reads: CASGSGQGGTEAFF. In DNA, the CDR3 is TGTGCTAGTGGTTCCGGACAGGGGGGAACTGAAGCTTTCTTT.